These 26 T cell receptor beta chains were all obtained from the same sample, sequenced in a study of a mutant IDH1 vaccine in newly diagnosed glioma. These receptors' antigens are unknown. Assay used: immunoSEQ multiplex PCR; TCRdb lists only in-frame clones, some missing. The table includes around 58,000 clones, 81% detected once. Time point defined: week 5, during vaccination. In the vaccine, a single dose held 300 ug of the mutant IDH1 20-mer peptide, along with topical imiquimod. Sequencing was performed on PBMCs, taken from a glioma patient whose treatment included an IDH1 peptide vaccine. All receptors come from a young man with glioma.

This clone appeared a few times. V is TRBV7-9 and J is TRBJ1-1; D remains ambiguous. Trimming pared 6 bases from V and 11 bases from J, leaving 13 bases between. The V gene's germline CDR1 is SEHNR and CDR2 FQNEAQ (reference sequence). The CDR3 contains 11 residues. The CDR3 loop is CASSSDGWAFF. CDR3 DNA: TGTGCCAGCAGTTCGGACGGGTGGGCTTTCTTT.

This chain connects TRBV7-8 to TRBJ1-3; no reliable D call. Germline CDR1 SGHVS, CDR2 FQNEAQ. Trimming took 10 bases from V and 1 from J, leaving 11 bases between them. The CDR3 runs to 13 residues. The DNA of the CDR3 is TGTGCCACCCTCTCGGCATCTGGAAACACCATATATTTT. Translated, it gives CATLSASGNTIYF.

The chain carries TRBV29-1 and TRBJ2-7; weak D call: TRBD1 (7 bases). The germline V gene encodes CDR1 SQVTM and CDR2 ANQGSEA. V was pared by 6 bases and J by 0 bases, with 15 bases between. The CDR3 runs to 14 residues. CDR3 DNA sequence: TGCAGCGTCCCCAGGGGGGAAAGCTCCTACGAGCAGTACTTC. Protein product: CSVPRGESSYEQYF.

The V call is TRBV2, the J call TRBJ1-2; weak D call: TRBD1 (6 bases). This CDR3 region has 13 residues. V lost 4 bases and J 8 bases, leaving 14 bases between the germline ends. Germline V CDR1 and CDR2: SNHLY, FYNNEI. The CDR3 reads CASSGDGGRGYTF. The CDR3 nucleotides are TGTGCCAGCAGTGGGGACGGGGGGCGCGGCTACACCTTC. The variable domain in full, completed from reference TRBV2 and TRBJ1-2, reads EPEVTQTPSHQVTQMGQEVILRCVPISNHLYFYWYRQILGQKVEFLVSFYNNEISEKSEIFDDQFSVERPDGSNFTLKIRSTKLEDSAMYFCASSGDGGRGYTFGSGTRLTVV.

The table lists this clone with a few counts. The chain carries TRBV2 and TRBJ2-2; the D gene is possibly TRBD2 (5 bases). The CDR3 spans 17 residues. Germline loops: CDR1 SNHLY, CDR2 FYNNEI. V shed 1 base and J shed 2 bases, with 14 bases lying between them. The CDR3 protein is CASSEVFGRTNTGELFF. CDR3 DNA: TGTGCCAGCAGTGAAGTTTTCGGACGGACTAACACCGGGGAGCTGTTTTTT.

V usage is TRBV4-1 and J usage is TRBJ2-5, with 9 positions matching TRBD2. The CDR3 totals 16 residues. Trimming at V came to 0 bases and at J to 4 bases, leaving 6 bases not matched to a gene. Per the germline V gene, CDR1 is MGHRA and CDR2 is YSYEKL. This CDR3 reads CASSQEPPSGVETQYF. DNA for the CDR3: TGCGCCAGCAGCCAAGAACCGCCTAGCGGGGTAGAGACCCAGTACTTC.

CDR3 protein: CASQGQVNQPQHF. The CDR3 DNA follows: TGTGCCAGCCAGGGACAGGTCAATCAGCCCCAGCATTTT. The chain is built from TRBV28 and TRBJ1-5, with 8 bases matching TRBD1. V dropped 8 bases and J dropped 3; count of bases not matched to a gene: 3. CDR3 length: 13 residues. Germline CDR1 is MDHEN and CDR2 is SYDVKM.

The genes are TRBV28 and TRBJ1-6, with D possibly being TRBD1 (6 bases). The CDR3 is made up of 18 amino acids. V was clipped by 3 bases and J by 4 bases, with 19 bases between them. CDR1 is MDHEN, CDR2 SYDVKM, per germline. For the CDR3, the DNA is TGTGCCAGCAGTTTGGAGGGGGTCGCCGGGGGATATAATTCACCCCTCCACTTT. Its translation is CASSLEGVAGGYNSPLHF.

V gene TRBV19 combines with J gene TRBJ1-2; possible D gene TRBD1, 6 bases. Germline lookup yields CDR1 LNHDA and CDR2 SQIVND (reference sequence). Trimming removed 6 bases from V and 2 bases from J, with 19 bases in between. The CDR3 runs 16 residues. The CDR3 sequence is CASSPGPRTGNYGYTF. The CDR3 DNA is TGTGCCAGTAGCCCAGGCCCCCGTACAGGGAACTATGGCTACACCTTC.

The rearrangement uses TRBV28 and TRBJ2-1; 7 bases line up with TRBD2. Germline V gene lookup returns CDR1 MDHEN and CDR2 SYDVKM. The length of the CDR3 is 15 residues. With 4 bases clipped from V and 4 bases from J, the junction kept 7 bases outside the gene matches. Here the CDR3 reads CASSSSGLQYNEQFF. CDR3 sequence (DNA): TGTGCCAGCAGTTCTAGCGGTCTTCAATACAATGAGCAGTTCTTC. Looking up the rest from reference TRBV28 and TRBJ2-1 gives the full variable domain: DVKVTQSSRYLVKRTGEKVFLECVQDMDHENMFWYRQDPGLGLRLIYFSYDVKMKEKGDIPEGYSVSREKKERFSLILESASTNQTSMYLCASSSSGLQYNEQFFGPGTRLTVL.

The chain employs TRBV27 and TRBJ1-5, with no clear D. Germline lookup yields CDR1 MNHEY and CDR2 SMNVEV (reference sequence). V lost 3 bases, J lost 6 bases, and 9 bases lay in between. The CDR3 is 13 residues long. The CDR3 DNA reads as TGTGCCAGCAGTTTGTGGGGAGGTCAGCCCCAGCATTTT. Encoded protein: CASSLWGGQPQHF.

This clone was observed a single time. The chain couples TRBV10-2 to TRBJ1-1; D remains ambiguous. Between the trimmed V and J ends, which lost 10 bases and 1 base, there was a span of 13 bases. Looked up from germline, CDR1 is WSHSY and CDR2 is SAAADI. The CDR3 extends over 13 amino acids. The chain's CDR3 is CATGGAPNTEAFF. CDR3 DNA: TGCGCCACCGGAGGCGCCCCGAACACTGAAGCTTTCTTT.

This sequence joins TRBV9 and TRBJ2-1; no firm D call. In germline, CDR1 is SGDLS, CDR2 YYNGEE. This CDR3 contains 16 residues. V dropped 0 bases and J dropped 2 bases, with 12 bases sitting between them. The CDR3 nucleotides are TGTGCCAGCAGCGTAGCTTTGTTAGCAACCTACAATGAGCAGTTCTTC. Protein product: CASSVALLATYNEQFF.

The CDR3 sequence is CATSVQGANPVNTEAFF. The CDR3 region has the DNA TGTGCCACCAGCGTTCAGGGGGCAAACCCTGTGAACACTGAAGCTTTCTTT. The chain carries TRBV15 and TRBJ1-1; 8 bases are a match to TRBD1. Germline CDR1 LNHNV, CDR2 YYDKDF (reference sequence). The junction had 11 bases not matched to a gene; V was cut back by 5 bases and J by 0 bases. The CDR3 length is 17 residues.

This clone was seen only a few times. This chain joins TRBV28 and TRBJ1-1; no clear D. The CDR3 runs to 13 residues. Trimming stripped 3 bases from V and 6 bases from J, with 11 bases between. Germline CDR1 and CDR2: MDHEN and SYDVKM. CDR3 DNA sequence: TGTGCCAGCAGTTTGGGGTCGGCAGCTGAAGCTTTCTTT. Residues: CASSLGSAAEAFF.

V and J are TRBV11-1 and TRBJ2-7; D is unclear. This CDR3 comprises 15 residues. V gave up 2 bases and J gave up 5 bases, with 16 bases separating them. Germline values: CDR1 SGHAT, CDR2 FQDESV (reference sequence). The CDR3 region has the DNA TGTGCCAGCAGCTTACCACACGGTAGGTTAAACGAGCAGTACTTC. It specifies CASSLPHGRLNEQYF.

V gene TRBV15 combines with J gene TRBJ1-2; tentatively, D is TRBD1 (5 bases). The V and J ends lost 6 bases and 6 bases respectively, with 17 bases between them. In germline, CDR1 is LNHNV, CDR2 YYDKDF (reference sequence). CDR3 length: 14 amino acids. In DNA form, the CDR3 reads TGTGCCACCAGAAATCATCAGACAGAGGATGGCTACACCTTC. This translates into CATRNHQTEDGYTF.

The genes are TRBV28 and TRBJ1-4; no reliable D call. This CDR3 has 17 amino acids. Germline CDR1 reads MDHEN; CDR2 reads SYDVKM. V was clipped by 3 bases and J by 0 bases, with 14 bases between them. CDR3 in DNA: TGTGCCAGCAGTTTCACCTGGGCCGTATCAACTAATGAAAAACTGTTTTTT. As protein: CASSFTWAVSTNEKLFF. The complete variable domain, with remaining parts taken from reference TRBV28 and TRBJ1-4, reads DVKVTQSSRYLVKRTGEKVFLECVQDMDHENMFWYRQDPGLGLRLIYFSYDVKMKEKGDIPEGYSVSREKKERFSLILESASTNQTSMYLCASSFTWAVSTNEKLFFGSGTQLSVL.

The chain recombines TRBV18 with TRBJ1-5; D gene ambiguous. The V and J ends lost 3 bases and 9 bases respectively, with 9 bases between them. This CDR3 comprises 12 residues. Per the germline V gene, CDR1 is KGHSH and CDR2 is LQKENI. In DNA form, the CDR3 reads TGTGCCAGCTCACCGTTCATCGGGCCCCAGCATTTT. Amino acid sequence: CASSPFIGPQHF.

V is TRBV6-6 and J is TRBJ1-5; D is undetermined. This CDR3 spans 14 amino acids. The germline gives CDR1 MNHNY, CDR2 SVGAGI (reference sequence). Trimming pared 2 bases from V and 3 bases from J, leaving 8 bases between. The chain's CDR3 is CASSYSHSNQPQHF. The CDR3 region has the DNA TGTGCCAGCAGTTACAGTCACTCCAATCAGCCCCAGCATTTT.

V usage is TRBV10-3 and J usage is TRBJ1-3; D uncertain. The germline V and J ends were trimmed by 2 bases and 9 bases, with 14 bases remaining between them. The CDR3 loop spans 14 amino acids. In germline, CDR1 is ENHRY, CDR2 SYGVKD. The CDR3, as DNA: TGTGCCATCAGTGAGGAGGGTGGCCGGGGCACCATATATTTT. This codes for CAISEEGGRGTIYF.

The genes are TRBV4-2 and TRBJ2-3; 11 positions match TRBD2. V trimming: 3 bases; J trimming: 4 bases; junction bases outside the gene matches: 9. CDR1 is LGHNA, CDR2 YNFKEQ, per germline. The CDR3 has 17 residues. CDR3 DNA sequence: TGTGCCAGCAGCCACCGCAAAGGGACTAGCGGCCCAGATACGCAGTATTTT. Residues: CASSHRKGTSGPDTQYF.

The gene calls are TRBV7-9 and TRBJ2-3; D may be TRBD2 (7 bases). With 6 bases removed from V and 6 bases from J, the gap between germline ends came to 22 bases. CDR1 SEHNR and CDR2 FQNEAQ come from the germline V gene (reference sequence). CDR3 length equals 16 residues. The CDR3 nucleotides are TGTGCCAGCAGGCCCTCGGCGGGGGCCTCCGGGGATACGCAGTATTTT. As protein: CASRPSAGASGDTQYF.

This sequence joins TRBV6-5 and TRBJ1-1; D unresolved. This CDR3 comprises 15 residues. Germline CDR1 reads MNHEY; CDR2 reads SVGAGI. V was trimmed by 6 bases and J by 1 base, leaving 15 bases between them. The CDR3 protein is CASSPEGSGNTEAFF. Written as DNA, the CDR3 is TGTGCCAGCAGCCCCGAAGGAAGCGGGAACACTGAAGCTTTCTTT.

V is TRBV11-2 and J is TRBJ2-7, with 7 bases fitting TRBD1. The trim removed 8 bases at V and 3 bases at J, leaving 13 bases unmatched. CDR1 is SGHAT and CDR2 is FQNNGV in the germline V gene. The CDR3 spans 15 residues. As DNA, the CDR3 is TGTGCCAGCGGCCCCCGGGACAGACTTTACTACGAGCAGTACTTC. Its translation is CASGPRDRLYYEQYF.

The rearrangement joins TRBV15 to TRBJ2-7; D is undetermined. Germline loops: CDR1 LNHNV, CDR2 YYDKDF (reference sequence). V was trimmed by 1 base and J by 5 bases, leaving 3 bases between them. The CDR3 has 11 amino acids. CDR3 DNA: TGTGCCACCAGCAGAGGGCACGAGCAGTACTTC. Translating it yields CATSRGHEQYF. Full variable domain (outside the CDR3, taken from reference TRBV15 and TRBJ2-7): DAMVIQNPRYQVTQFGKPVTLSCSQTLNHNVMYWYQQKSSQAPKLLFHYYDKDFNNEADTPDNFQSRRPNTSFCFLDIRSPGLGDTAMYLCATSRGHEQYFGPGTRLTVT.